Below, one T cell receptor (beta chain) is given with its context. What it recognizes is unknown. One junction end disagrees with the germline gene, perhaps due to a read error. The record originates from a study of tumor and adjacent non-tumor tissue in lung cancer. The overall study: There were 12 adenocarcinoma, a couple of squamous cell carcinoma and 1 small cell lung cancer cases. Whole-study findings and limits: Compared with tumor, normal lung showed significantly lower TCR diversity.

Germline V lookup: CDR1 SGHAT, CDR2 FQNNGV. There are 14 residues in the CDR3. Three rounds of nested PCR, following a modified ARM-PCR protocol, produced the TCRbeta library. TCRdb re-analysed the multiplex PCR reads in MiXCR, keeping a single row per CDR3 protein. This sample has about 75,000 distinct CDR3 sequences, with over 70% found just once. No cell sorting was done before RNA was extracted from the tissue. Material for sequencing was lung tumor tissue. This sequence originates from a woman aged 50 to 60 with non-small cell lung cancer. The J gene is TRBJ2-1, the V gene TRBV11-2; D uncertain. CDR3 sequence: CPSSFGIAENEQFF. CDR3 bases: TGTCCCAGCAGCTTTGGCATTGCCGAGAATGAGCAGTTCTTC.